This T cell receptor (beta chain) was documented in a study of memory CD8 T cells in hepatitis C reinfection. As to time point: pre-reinfection, 55 to 20 weeks before reinfection detection. The sorted cells went straight to TCR sequencing with no prior in vitro expansion. The method was immunoSEQ multiplex PCR; TCRdb's version includes in-frame clones alone and lacks a portion of them. The repertoire holds about 50,000 clones, with approximately 89% as singletons. About this clone: Its antigen remains unknown. One end of the junction does not line up with germline, which may come from a read error.

The CDR3 extends over 14 amino acids. CDR1 and CDR2 from the germline V gene are MNHNY and SVGAGI (reference sequence). Findings of the study overall: Conclusions on public clonotypes and secondary clearance were not definitive with about 5 donors.

The material sequenced was naive CD8+ T cells sorted from blood. The rearrangement links TRBV6-6 to TRBJ1-1; D is possibly TRBD1 (5 bases). The TCR sequence derives from a young man with hepatitis C virus infection. CDR3 nucleotide sequence: TGTGCCAGCAGTCCGGGGACTGAAAACACTGAAACTTTCTTT. Amino acid sequence: CASSPGTENTETFF.